The TCR beta chain described here comes from a study of early T cells in non-severe SARS-CoV-2 infection. Study context: Chains were unpaired, as sequencing was done on bulk RNA from unsorted whole blood.

General study findings and limits: The VDJdb matching leaned toward anti-spike CD8 responses and overlooked private and CD4 specificities.

The TCR library protocol attached unique molecular identifiers to the individual cDNA molecules. TCRdb itself ran the 5' RACE reads through MiXCR, one entry per CDR3 protein. The sample contains approximately 63,000 distinct CDR3 sequences, 5.9% of which appear only once. This clonotype was seen ten or more times. No antigen is known for it. The germline CDR1 and CDR2 sequences are DFQATT and SNEGSKA (reference sequence). Trimming cost V 3 bases and J 2 bases, with 11 bases left between them. The CDR3 length is 14 residues. Sequencing was performed on whole blood, taken at baseline. The V call is TRBV20-1, the J call TRBJ2-1; no clear D gene. The clonotype originates from an adult who was a healthcare worker with PCR-confirmed SARS-CoV-2 infection or an uninfected control (not recorded which). Here the CDR3 reads CSASGGKTYNEQFF. DNA of the CDR3: TGCAGTGCTAGCGGCGGAAAGACCTACAATGAGCAGTTCTTC.